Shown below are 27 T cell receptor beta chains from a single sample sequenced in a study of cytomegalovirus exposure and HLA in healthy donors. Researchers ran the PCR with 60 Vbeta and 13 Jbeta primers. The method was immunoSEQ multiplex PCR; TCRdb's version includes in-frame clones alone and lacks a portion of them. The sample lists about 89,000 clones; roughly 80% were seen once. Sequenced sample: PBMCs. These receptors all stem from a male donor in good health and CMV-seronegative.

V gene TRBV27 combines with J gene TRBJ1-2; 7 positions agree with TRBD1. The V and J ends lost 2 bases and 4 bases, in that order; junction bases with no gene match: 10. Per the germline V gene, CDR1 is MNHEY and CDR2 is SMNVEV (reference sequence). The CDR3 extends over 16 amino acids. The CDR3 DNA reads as TGTGCCAGCAGTTTAGGCCGGACAGGAAGCCTCTATGGCTACACCTTC. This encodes CASSLGRTGSLYGYTF.

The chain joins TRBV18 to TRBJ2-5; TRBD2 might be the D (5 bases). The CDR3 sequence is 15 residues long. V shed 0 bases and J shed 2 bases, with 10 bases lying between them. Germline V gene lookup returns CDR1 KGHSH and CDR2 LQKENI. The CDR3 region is CASSPPPRRQETQYF. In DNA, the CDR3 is TGTGCCAGCTCACCACCCCCTCGGAGGCAAGAGACCCAGTACTTC.

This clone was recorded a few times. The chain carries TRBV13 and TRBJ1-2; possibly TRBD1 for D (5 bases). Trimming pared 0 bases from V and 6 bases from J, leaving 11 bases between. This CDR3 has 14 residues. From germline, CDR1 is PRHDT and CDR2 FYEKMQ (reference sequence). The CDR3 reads CASSLGQGEDGYTF. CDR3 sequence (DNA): TGTGCCAGCAGCTTAGGCCAGGGTGAAGATGGCTACACCTTC.

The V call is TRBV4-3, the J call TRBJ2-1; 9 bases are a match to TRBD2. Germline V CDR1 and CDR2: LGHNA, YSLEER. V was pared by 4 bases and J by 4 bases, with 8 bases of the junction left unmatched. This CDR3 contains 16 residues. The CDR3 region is CASSPEASGRYNEQFF. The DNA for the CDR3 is TGCGCCAGCAGCCCCGAAGCAAGCGGGAGGTACAATGAGCAGTTCTTC.

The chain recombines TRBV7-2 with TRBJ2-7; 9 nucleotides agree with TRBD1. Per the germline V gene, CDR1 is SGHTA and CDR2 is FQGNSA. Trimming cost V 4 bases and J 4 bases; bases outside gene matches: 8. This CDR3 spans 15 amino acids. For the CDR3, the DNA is TGTGCCAGCAGCTCCCCGGGGACAGGGTTTTACGAGCAGTACTTC. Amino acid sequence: CASSSPGTGFYEQYF.

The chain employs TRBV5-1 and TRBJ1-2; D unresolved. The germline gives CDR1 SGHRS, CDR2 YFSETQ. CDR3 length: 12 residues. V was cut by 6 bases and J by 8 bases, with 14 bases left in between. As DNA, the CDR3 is TGCGCCAGCAACTGGGAAGGGAGCGGCTACACCTTC. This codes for CASNWEGSGYTF.

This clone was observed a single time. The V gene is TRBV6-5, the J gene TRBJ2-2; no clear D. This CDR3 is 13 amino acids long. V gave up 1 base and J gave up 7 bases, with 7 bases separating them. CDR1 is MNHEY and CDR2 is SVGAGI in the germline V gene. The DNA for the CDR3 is TGTGCCAGCAGTTACTGGCAGGACGGGGAGCTGTTTTTT. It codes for CASSYWQDGELFF.

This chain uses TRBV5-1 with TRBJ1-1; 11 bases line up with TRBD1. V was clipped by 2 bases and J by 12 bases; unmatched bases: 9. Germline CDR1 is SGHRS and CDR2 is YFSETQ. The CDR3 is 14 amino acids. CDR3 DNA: TGCGCCAGCAGCTTAAAGTCCGGGACAGGGGGAACTTTCTTT. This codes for CASSLKSGTGGTFF.

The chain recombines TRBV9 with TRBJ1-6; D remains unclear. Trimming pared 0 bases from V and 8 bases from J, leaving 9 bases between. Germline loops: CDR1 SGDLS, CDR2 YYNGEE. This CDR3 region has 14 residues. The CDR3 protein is CASSVGGMDSPLHF. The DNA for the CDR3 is TGTGCCAGCAGCGTAGGAGGGATGGATTCACCCCTCCACTTT.

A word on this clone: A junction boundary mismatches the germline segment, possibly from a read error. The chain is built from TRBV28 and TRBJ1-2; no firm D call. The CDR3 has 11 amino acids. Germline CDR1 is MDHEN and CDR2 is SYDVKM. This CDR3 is CASSPNYRYTF. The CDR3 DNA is TGTGCCAGCAGCCCTAACTATCGCTACACCTTC.

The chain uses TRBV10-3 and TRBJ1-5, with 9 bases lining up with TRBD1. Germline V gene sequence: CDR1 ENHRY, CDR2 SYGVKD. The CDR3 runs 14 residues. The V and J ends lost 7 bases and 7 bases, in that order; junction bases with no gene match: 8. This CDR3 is CAINSGQGKQPQHF. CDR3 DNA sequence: TGTGCCATCAACTCGGGACAGGGTAAACAGCCCCAGCATTTT.

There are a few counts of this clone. As DNA, the CDR3 is TGTGCCAGCAGCGTAGTGTGGGACACGAGGACAGATACGCAGTATTTT. Translating it yields CASSVVWDTRTDTQYF. The chain recombines TRBV9 with TRBJ2-3; weak D call: TRBD1 (6 bases). The CDR3 consists of 16 residues. Germline assignment: CDR1 SGDLS and CDR2 YYNGEE. The germline V and J ends were trimmed by 0 bases and 3 bases, with 14 bases remaining between them. Full variable domain (rest looked up from reference TRBV9 and TRBJ2-3): DSGVTQTPKHLITATGQRVTLRCSPRSGDLSVYWYQQSLDQGLQFLIQYYNGEERAKGNILERFSAQQFPDLHSELNLSSLELGDSALYFCASSVVWDTRTDTQYFGPGTRLTVL.

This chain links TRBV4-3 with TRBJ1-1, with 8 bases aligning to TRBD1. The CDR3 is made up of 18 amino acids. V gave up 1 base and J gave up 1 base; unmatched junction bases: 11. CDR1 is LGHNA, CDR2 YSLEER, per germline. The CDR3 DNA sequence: TGCGCCAGCAGCCAAGGACCGGGACAGGAGATTAAGAACACTGAAGCTTTCTTT. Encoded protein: CASSQGPGQEIKNTEAFF.

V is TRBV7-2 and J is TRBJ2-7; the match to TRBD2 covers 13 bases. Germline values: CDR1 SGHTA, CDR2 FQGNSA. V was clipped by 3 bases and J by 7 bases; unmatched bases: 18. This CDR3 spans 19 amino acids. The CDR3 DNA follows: TGTGCCAGCAGCTTCCGGAAAGAGACTAGCGGGAGGCGGGTGGGGGAGCAGTACTTC. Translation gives CASSFRKETSGRRVGEQYF.

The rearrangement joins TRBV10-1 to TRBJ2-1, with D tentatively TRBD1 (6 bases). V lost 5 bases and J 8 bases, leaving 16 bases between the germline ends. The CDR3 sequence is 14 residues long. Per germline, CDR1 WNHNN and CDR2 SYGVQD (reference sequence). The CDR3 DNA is TGCGCCAGCAGTCTAACAGGGTCGATGGATGAGCAGTTCTTC. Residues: CASSLTGSMDEQFF.

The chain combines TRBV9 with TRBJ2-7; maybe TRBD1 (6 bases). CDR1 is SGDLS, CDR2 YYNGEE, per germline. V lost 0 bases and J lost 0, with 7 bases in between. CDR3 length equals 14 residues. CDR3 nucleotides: TGTGCCAGCAGCGTAGGGGACAACTCCTACGAGCAGTACTTC. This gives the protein CASSVGDNSYEQYF.

CDR3 region: CASRASGQTIMETQYF. The CDR3 DNA reads TGTGCCAGCAGGGCTAGCGGACAAACAATAATGGAGACCCAGTACTTC. The chain combines TRBV7-2 with TRBJ2-5, with TRBD2 matching 7 bases. This CDR3 has 16 amino acids. Looked up from germline, CDR1 is SGHTA and CDR2 is FQGNSA. J gave up 5 bases and V 6 bases, and 15 bases lay outside the gene matches.

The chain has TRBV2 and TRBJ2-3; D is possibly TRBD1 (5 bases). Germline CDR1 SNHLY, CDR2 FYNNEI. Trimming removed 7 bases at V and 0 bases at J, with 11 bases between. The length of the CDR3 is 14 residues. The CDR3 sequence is CASTIDSSTDTQYF. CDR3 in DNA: TGTGCCAGCACTATAGACAGTAGCACAGATACGCAGTATTTT. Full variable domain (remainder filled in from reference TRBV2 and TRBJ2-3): EPEVTQTPSHQVTQMGQEVILRCVPISNHLYFYWYRQILGQKVEFLVSFYNNEISEKSEIFDDQFSVERPDGSNFTLKIRSTKLEDSAMYFCASTIDSSTDTQYFGPGTRLTVL.

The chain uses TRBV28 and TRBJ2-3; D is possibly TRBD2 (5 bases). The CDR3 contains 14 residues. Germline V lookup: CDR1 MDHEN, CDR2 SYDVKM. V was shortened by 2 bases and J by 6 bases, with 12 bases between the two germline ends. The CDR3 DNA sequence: TGTGCCAGCAGTTTACGGGCTAGAGGGGATACGCAGTATTTT. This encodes CASSLRARGDTQYF.

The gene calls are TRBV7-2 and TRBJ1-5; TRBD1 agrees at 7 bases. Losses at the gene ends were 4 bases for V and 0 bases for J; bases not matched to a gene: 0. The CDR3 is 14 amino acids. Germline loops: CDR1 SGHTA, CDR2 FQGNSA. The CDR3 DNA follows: TGTGCCAGCAGCTGGGACAGTAGCAATCAGCCCCAGCATTTT. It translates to CASSWDSSNQPQHF.

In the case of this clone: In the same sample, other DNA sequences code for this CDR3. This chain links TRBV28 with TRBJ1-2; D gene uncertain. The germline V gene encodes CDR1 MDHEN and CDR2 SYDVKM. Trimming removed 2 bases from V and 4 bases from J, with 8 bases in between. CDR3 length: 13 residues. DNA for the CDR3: TGTGCCAGCAGTTTACGGGAGGGCTATGGCTACACCTTC. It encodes CASSLREGYGYTF.

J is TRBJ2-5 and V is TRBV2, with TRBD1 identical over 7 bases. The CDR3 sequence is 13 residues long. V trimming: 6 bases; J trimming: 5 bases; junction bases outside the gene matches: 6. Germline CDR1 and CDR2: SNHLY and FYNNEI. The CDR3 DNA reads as TGTGCCAGCAGACTCAGACAGGGTGAGACCCAGTACTTC. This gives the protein CASRLRQGETQYF.

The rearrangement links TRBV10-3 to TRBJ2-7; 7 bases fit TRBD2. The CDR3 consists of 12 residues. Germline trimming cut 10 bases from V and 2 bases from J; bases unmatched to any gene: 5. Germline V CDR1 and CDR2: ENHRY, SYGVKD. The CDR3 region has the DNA TGTGCCACAGCAGCGGGGACCTACGAGCAGTACTTC. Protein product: CATAAGTYEQYF.

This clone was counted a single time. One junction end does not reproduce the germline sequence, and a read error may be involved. The DNA of the CDR3 is TGTGCTAGCAGCTTAGGAGCGGGGGTGGGGGAGACCCAGTACTTC. It yields the protein CASSLGAGVGETQYF. V is TRBV7-7 and J is TRBJ2-5; 8 bases line up with TRBD2. Germline V gives CDR1 SSHAT, CDR2 FNYEAQ (reference sequence). The CDR3 length is 15 residues.

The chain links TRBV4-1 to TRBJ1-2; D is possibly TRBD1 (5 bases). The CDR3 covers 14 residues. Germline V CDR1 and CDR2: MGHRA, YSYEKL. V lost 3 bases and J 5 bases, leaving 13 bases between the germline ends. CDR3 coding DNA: TGCGCCAGCAGCCATGAGGGGAGGAGGTATGGCTACACCTTC. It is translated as CASSHEGRRYGYTF.

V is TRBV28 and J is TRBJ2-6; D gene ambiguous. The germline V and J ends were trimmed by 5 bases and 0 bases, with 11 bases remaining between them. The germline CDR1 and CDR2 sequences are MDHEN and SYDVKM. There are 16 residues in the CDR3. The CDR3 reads CASSPRSSSGANVLTF. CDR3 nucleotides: TGTGCCAGCAGTCCGCGGTCTAGCTCTGGGGCCAACGTCCTGACTTTC.

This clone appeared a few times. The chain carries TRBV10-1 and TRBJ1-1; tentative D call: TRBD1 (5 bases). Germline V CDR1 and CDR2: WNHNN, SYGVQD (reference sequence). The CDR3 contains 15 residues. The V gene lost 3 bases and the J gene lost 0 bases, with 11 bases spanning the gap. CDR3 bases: TGCGCCAGCAGTGAAGACAGATTTATGAACACTGAAGCTTTCTTT. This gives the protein CASSEDRFMNTEAFF.